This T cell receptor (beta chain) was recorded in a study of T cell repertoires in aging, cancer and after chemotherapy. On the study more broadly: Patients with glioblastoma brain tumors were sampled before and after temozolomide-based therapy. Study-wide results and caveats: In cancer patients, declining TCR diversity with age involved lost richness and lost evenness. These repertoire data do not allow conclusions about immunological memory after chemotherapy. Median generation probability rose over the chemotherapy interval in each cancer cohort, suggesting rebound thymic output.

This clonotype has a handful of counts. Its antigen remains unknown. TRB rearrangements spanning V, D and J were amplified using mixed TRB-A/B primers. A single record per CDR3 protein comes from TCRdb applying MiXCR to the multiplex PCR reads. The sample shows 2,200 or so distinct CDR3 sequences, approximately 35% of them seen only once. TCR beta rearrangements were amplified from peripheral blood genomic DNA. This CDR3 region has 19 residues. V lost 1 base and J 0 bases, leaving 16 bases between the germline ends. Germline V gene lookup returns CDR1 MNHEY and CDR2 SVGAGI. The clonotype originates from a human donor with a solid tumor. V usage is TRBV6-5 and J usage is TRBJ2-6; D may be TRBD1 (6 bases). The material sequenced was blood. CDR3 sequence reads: CASSYLAGAFYSGANVLTF. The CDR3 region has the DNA TGTGCCAGCAGTTACTTGGCAGGGGCTTTCTACTCTGGGGCCAACGTCCTGACTTTC.